This passage covers 22 T cell receptor beta chains from one sample sequenced in a study of tumor-infiltrating lymphocytes in primary liver carcinoma (dated by TCRdb to about 2017). The sample was run on an Illumina HiSeq 2500. TCRbeta-specific cDNA was reverse-transcribed from about 0.45 ug total RNA using a constant-region primer and ProtoScript II reverse transcriptase. The TCRbeta libraries were prepared through three rounds of nested multiplex PCR following a slightly modified ARM-PCR procedure. The first two PCR rounds used multiplex TRBV1-TRBV30 forward primers with a Cbeta reverse primer, each for about 11 cycles. In-frame beta chains were kept once TCRdb had trimmed the public reads at Q25 with fastp and called clones with MiXCR. Entries are consolidated by CDR3 protein sequence, retaining the most common genes and DNA. The table for this sample lists about 200,000 distinct CDR3 sequences; almost 65% of them were counted only once. The ten largest clones take up roughly 6.4% of the sample.

Blood RNA was extracted from unsorted whole blood using TRIzol reagent, and germline DNA was obtained with the DNeasy Blood & Tissue kit. Specimen: peripheral blood. The receptors derive from a woman aged 55-75 years with primary liver carcinoma and hepatitis B virus infection.

This clonotype was detected many times. The V gene is TRBV6-5, the J gene TRBJ2-7, with D perhaps TRBD1 (5 bases). Germline loops: CDR1 MNHEY, CDR2 SVGAGI. V shed 5 bases and J shed 6 bases, with 11 bases lying between them. This CDR3 has 12 amino acids. The CDR3 spells CASSPQGREQYF. CDR3 DNA: TGTGCCAGCAGTCCCCAGGGCCGCGAGCAGTACTTC.

Worth noting for this clonotype: An end of the junction differs from the germline gene, which may be a read error. CDR3 sequence (DNA): TGTGCCAGCAGCCTTACAGGGGGGGCGAACACTGAAACTTTCTTT. It specifies CASSLTGGANTETFF. The J gene is TRBJ1-1, the V gene TRBV7-9, with TRBD1 matching 8 bases. This CDR3 has 15 residues. Germline CDR1 reads SEHNR; CDR2 reads FQNEAQ (reference sequence).

In regard to this clonotype: The junction departs from germline at one end; a sequencing error may be responsible. The chain recombines TRBV11-3 with TRBJ2-1, with 11 positions matching TRBD2. This CDR3 spans 18 amino acids. Germline CDR1 and CDR2: SGHNT and YENEEA. The CDR3, as DNA: TGTGTCAGCAGCTTAGATCAACTAGCGGGAGAGCCAGAGAGTGAGCAGTTCTTC. It encodes CVSSLDQLAGEPESEQFF.

This clonotype was seen at least ten times. The rearrangement links TRBV11-3 to TRBJ2-4; 8 positions match TRBD2. J was trimmed by 1 base and V by 5 bases; bases with no gene match: 4. The CDR3 loop spans 15 amino acids. Germline CDR1 SGHNT, CDR2 YENEEA. CDR3 in DNA: TGTGCCAGCAGCCCCGGGGGGGCCGCCAAAAACATTCAGTACTTC. Its translation is CASSPGGAAKNIQYF.

In regard to this clonotype: Germline is not matched at one junction end, which may reflect a read error. The chain joins TRBV28 to TRBJ1-4; the D gene is possibly TRBD1 (5 bases). The CDR3 consists of 15 residues. Germline-derived CDR1 and CDR2 are MDHEN and SYDVKM. Written as DNA, the CDR3 is TGTGCCAGCAGTTTCCCATTGGGGACTAATGAAAGACTGTTTTTT. As protein: CASSFPLGTNERLFF.

The gene calls are TRBV10-3 and TRBJ1-1; D gene unclear. Germline lookup yields CDR1 ENHRY and CDR2 SYGVKD. This CDR3 is built from 14 residues. V lost 0 bases, J lost 1 base, and 6 bases lay in between. The CDR3 DNA reads as TGTGCCATCAGTGAGTCGGTGAGGAACACTGAAGCTTTCTTT. This sequence encodes CAISESVRNTEAFF.

The chain has TRBV11-2 and TRBJ2-7; TRBD2 agrees at 8 bases. The J segment lost 5 bases and the V segment lost 4 bases, leaving 16 bases of the junction unmatched. Per the germline V gene, CDR1 is SGHAT and CDR2 is FQNNGV. This CDR3 is 17 amino acids long. The CDR3 is CASSSRGTGGRSDEQYF. CDR3 DNA: TGTGCCAGCAGCTCTAGGGGCACAGGCGGGAGGTCGGACGAGCAGTACTTC.

A note on this clonotype: A read error may produce the germline difference seen at one junction end. V gene TRBV6-1 combines with J gene TRBJ2-5, with TRBD2 identical over 8 bases. The CDR3 totals 18 residues. Germline V gene data show CDR1 as MNHNS and CDR2 as SASEGT. The CDR3: CASSEGLGLALYQEAQYF. For the CDR3, the DNA is TGTGCCAGCAGTGAAGGTCTTGGACTAGCCCTGTACCAAGAGGCCCAGTACTTC.

This clonotype was counted at least ten times. V usage is TRBV6-5 and J usage is TRBJ2-2; 7 bases are a match to TRBD1. With 6 bases clipped from V and 2 bases from J, the junction kept 9 bases outside the gene matches. This CDR3 region has 16 residues. Looked up from germline, CDR1 is MNHEY and CDR2 is SVGAGI. The CDR3 sequence is CASRRAGTANTGELFF. Written as DNA, the CDR3 is TGTGCCAGCAGACGAGCCGGGACAGCTAACACCGGGGAGCTGTTTTTT.

Of note for this clonotype: The junction differs from germline at one of its ends, possibly a read error. CDR3 coding DNA: TGTGCCATCAGCTTACACCTTTTAGGGGCCGTGTGGGGTGAGCAGTACTTC. Translating it yields CAISLHLLGAVWGEQYF. J is TRBJ2-7 and V is TRBV11-2, with D possibly matching TRBD1 (5 bases). Germline V lookup: CDR1 SGHAT, CDR2 FQNNGV. This CDR3 region has 17 residues. Based on the CDR3 plus reference TRBV11-2 and TRBJ2-7, the full variable domain is EAGVAQSPRYKIIEKRQSVAFWCNPISGHATLYWYQQILGQGPKLLIQFQNNGVVDDSQLPKDRFSAERLKGVDSTLKIQPAKLEDSAVYLCAISLHLLGAVWGEQYFGPGTRLTVT.

This clonotype came up many times. The V gene is TRBV12-3 or TRBV12-4, the J gene TRBJ2-1; 7 bases line up with TRBD2. V lost 6 bases, J lost 4 bases, and 9 bases stayed unmatched. This CDR3 is 15 amino acids long. The CDR3 nucleotides read TGTGCCAGCAGATGGGGGGGAGGGCGATACAATGAGCAGTTCTTC. Its translation is CASRWGGGRYNEQFF.

Concerning this clonotype: This may be a read error, as it is one base from a much larger clone. The chain employs TRBV6-1 and TRBJ2-7; 9 bases agree with TRBD1. CDR3 length: 15 amino acids. The trim removed 7 bases at V and 4 bases at J, leaving 11 bases unmatched. CDR1 and CDR2 (germline): MNHNS, SASEGT. The CDR3 loop reads CASTLADRGGYEQYF. For the CDR3, the DNA is TGTGCCAGCACCCTCGCGGACAGGGGAGGATACGAGCAGTACTTC.

A word on this clonotype: A clone one base away is much larger, so this may be a read error. The J gene is TRBJ2-7, the V gene TRBV5-1; 7 bases agree with TRBD1. Germline V gives CDR1 SGHRS, CDR2 YFSETQ. This CDR3 is 15 amino acids long. V shed 4 bases and J 8 bases; nucleotides not matched to a gene: 15. DNA for the CDR3: TGCGCCAGCAGCCTACAGGGGAATCATGATTACAAGCAGTACTTC. Translating gives CASSLQGNHDYKQYF.

Worth noting for this clonotype: Its ends do not fully match the called genes, so a read error is possible. V gene TRBV11-3 combines with J gene TRBJ2-1, with TRBD2 matching over 10 bases. Looked up from germline, CDR1 is SGHNT and CDR2 is YENEEA. This CDR3 contains 17 residues. DNA for the CDR3: TGTCCCAGCAGCCTGCATCGTAGCGGGAGGATGAGCAATGAGCAGTTCTTC. This codes for CPSSLHRSGRMSNEQFF. Supplemented by reference TRBV11-3 and TRBJ2-1, the full variable domain reads EAGVVQSPRYKIIEKKQPVAFWCNPISGHNTLYWYLQNLGQGPELLIRYENEEAVDDSQLPKDRFSAERLKGVDSTLKIQPAELGDSAVYLCPSSLHRSGRMSNEQFFGPGTRLTVL.

The chain is built from TRBV12-2 and TRBJ2-7. TRBV12-2 is a listed pseudogene. The CDR3 is 13 amino acids. The DNA of the CDR3 is TGTGCAAGTCGCTTGGGATTGGGATACGAGCAGTACTTC. Translating gives CASRLGLGYEQYF.

The chain is built from TRBV4-1 and TRBJ2-1; D may be TRBD2 (7 bases). V was pared by 7 bases and J by 1 base, with 26 bases between. The CDR3 loop spans 19 amino acids. Germline loops: CDR1 MGHRA, CDR2 YSYEKL. The CDR3 DNA reads TGCGCCAGCACCACAAGTTTGGGAGGGGGGGCCCTATCCTACAATGAGCAGTTCTTC. Protein: CASTTSLGGGALSYNEQFF.

On this clonotype: A read error is possible here, since a much larger clone lies one base away. The rearrangement uses TRBV6-5 and TRBJ1-6; 8 nucleotides match TRBD1. Losses at the gene ends were 9 bases for V and 9 bases for J; bases not matched to a gene: 16. Germline CDR1 MNHEY, CDR2 SVGAGI. The CDR3 is 16 residues long. The DNA for the CDR3 is TGTGCCAGAAGTCACCACCGACAGGGGTTAGGTTCACCCCTCCACTTT. Translation gives CARSHHRQGLGSPLHF.

V gene TRBV19 combines with J gene TRBJ2-7, with D maybe TRBD1 (6 bases). V lost 10 bases and J 2 bases, leaving 18 bases between the germline ends. CDR3 length: 14 residues. Germline loops: CDR1 LNHDA, CDR2 SQIVND (reference sequence). The CDR3 here is CATASGTRTYEQYF. CDR3 in DNA: TGTGCCACGGCGTCCGGGACAAGGACCTACGAGCAGTACTTC.

With regard to this clonotype: At one of its ends the junction is not consistent with the germline gene, which may arise from a read error. V gene TRBV11-2 combines with J gene TRBJ2-3; 7 nucleotides align to TRBD2. Germline CDR1 reads SGHAT; CDR2 reads FQNNGV. The CDR3 totals 15 residues. The CDR3 DNA is TGTGCCAGCAGCTTCGGACTAGGACGCATAGATACGCACTTTTTT. It specifies CASSFGLGRIDTHFF.

This clonotype has just one count. One junction end disagrees with the germline gene, perhaps due to a read error. The genes are TRBV5-1 and TRBJ2-6, with a possible D match to TRBD1 (5 bases). The CDR3 totals 14 residues. The germline CDR1 and CDR2 sequences are SGHRS and YFSETQ. CDR3 sequence (DNA): TGCGCCGGCAGCTCCAGGGCTGGGGCCAACGTCCTGACTTTC. This gives the protein CAGSSRAGANVLTF.

Points on this clonotype: Given the absence of the conserved phenylalanine or tryptophan at the CDR3 end, a read error is likely. The limits of the CDR3 on the DNA are not certain, so only TCRdb's listed CDR3 is given. The CDR3: CASSPRHLSGNTV. V usage is TRBV11-2 and J usage is TRBJ1-2. CDR1 and CDR2 from the germline V gene are SGHAT and FQNNGV. From its first to its last residue, the CDR3 has 13 amino acids.

This chain joins TRBV6-1 and TRBJ1-3; D unclear. The germline gives CDR1 MNHNS, CDR2 SASEGT. Deletions cut 0 bases from V and 14 bases from J, with 26 bases between. The CDR3 extends over 17 amino acids. The CDR3 nucleotides read TGTGCCAGCAGTGAAGCGCTAGGGTACGGCTCTGGAAACATCGTATATTTT. Amino acid sequence: CASSEALGYGSGNIVYF.